This T cell receptor beta chain is from a study of Graves' ophthalmopathy and Graves' hyperthyroidism. Study information: Investigators collected peripheral blood at initial diagnosis, before any treatment was given. The study's findings and limits: Ophthalmopathy cases were distinguished from stable hyperthyroidism by a 13-signature model, reaching just over 85% sensitivity and around 83% specificity. Both a roughly 66% sensitivity and an approximately 72% specificity characterized the model's predictions of ophthalmopathy progression.

The TCR beta CDR3 regions underwent amplification from RNA transcripts. HTBI primers were employed in first-round RT-PCR, then a second-round multiplex PCR followed. TCRdb analysed the multiplex PCR reads with MiXCR anew, one entry per CDR3 protein. This sample carries 400,000 to 500,000 distinct CDR3 sequences, about 21% of them seen once, and the ten largest clones take roughly 3.2%. This clonotype appeared many times. The antigen is unknown. The germline V gene encodes CDR1 MGHDK and CDR2 SYGVNS. Trimming cost V 5 bases and J 0 bases, with 14 bases left between them. The CDR3 has 17 residues. The source of this sequence is a young woman with stable Graves' hyperthyroidism. Sequenced sample: peripheral blood. The chain is built from TRBV25-1 and TRBJ2-6, with D maybe TRBD1 (7 bases). CDR3 coding DNA: TGTGCCAGCAGTCAGGGGGGCGGACGCTCTGGGGCCAACGTCCTGACTTTC. Its translation is CASSQGGGRSGANVLTF.